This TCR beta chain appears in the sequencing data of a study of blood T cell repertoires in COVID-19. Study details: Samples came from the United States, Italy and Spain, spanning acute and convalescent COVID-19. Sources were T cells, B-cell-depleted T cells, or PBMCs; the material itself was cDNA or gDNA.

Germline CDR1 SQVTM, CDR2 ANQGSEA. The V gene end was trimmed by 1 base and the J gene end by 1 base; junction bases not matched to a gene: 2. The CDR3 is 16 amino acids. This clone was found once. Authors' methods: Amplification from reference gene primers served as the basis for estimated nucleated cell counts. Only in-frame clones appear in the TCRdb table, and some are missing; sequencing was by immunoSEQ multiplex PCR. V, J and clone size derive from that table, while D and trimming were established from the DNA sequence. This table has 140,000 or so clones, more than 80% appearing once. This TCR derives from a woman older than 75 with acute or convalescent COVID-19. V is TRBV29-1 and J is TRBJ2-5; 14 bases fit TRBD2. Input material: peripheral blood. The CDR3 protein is CSVEGTSGGTQETQYF. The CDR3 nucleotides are TGCAGCGTTGAAGGGACTAGCGGGGGGACCCAAGAGACCCAGTACTTC.